Following are 12 T cell receptor beta chains from one sample sequenced in a study of T cells in Graves' hyperthyroidism and ophthalmopathy. Amplified TCR beta CDR3 regions came from RNA transcripts. When the TCR CDR3 underwent first-round RT-PCR, the HTBI primer set was used. TCRdb re-analysed the multiplex PCR reads in MiXCR, keeping a single row per CDR3 protein. The data contain 490,000 or so distinct CDR3 sequences, about 20% of them seen just once; the ten biggest clones take up approximately 54%. Sequenced input: blood. These receptors were collected from a woman in her sixties or seventies with Graves' ophthalmopathy.

The chain recombines TRBV2 with TRBJ1-1, with D hard to call. CDR3 length: 13 amino acids. From germline, CDR1 is SNHLY and CDR2 FYNNEI. V shed 3 bases and J shed 1 base, with 6 bases lying between them. The CDR3 sequence is CASSDWQNTEAFF. CDR3 nucleotides: TGTGCCAGCAGTGATTGGCAGAACACTGAAGCTTTCTTT.

This clonotype was recorded a few times. This rearrangement joins TRBV12-3 or TRBV12-4 to TRBJ2-7; D remains ambiguous. The CDR3 length is 13 residues. Trimming stripped 2 bases from V and 6 bases from J, with 11 bases between. CDR3 in DNA: TGTGCCAGCAGTTTAACCGGTTATCGCGAGCAGTACTTC. It encodes CASSLTGYREQYF.

The chain has TRBV10-3 and TRBJ2-7; TRBD1 aligns across 9 bases. The J segment lost 1 base and the V segment lost 6 bases, leaving 4 bases of the junction unmatched. This CDR3 contains 14 residues. Per germline, CDR1 ENHRY and CDR2 SYGVKD. CDR3 nucleotides: TGTGCCATCAGGGGGACAGGGAGATCCTACGAGCAGTACTTC. Its protein is CAIRGTGRSYEQYF.

This clonotype was counted a few times. The genes are TRBV6-1 and TRBJ2-3; perhaps TRBD1 as D (5 bases). V lost 1 base to trimming and J lost 0 bases, with 8 bases between them. Germline assignment: CDR1 MNHNS and CDR2 SASEGT. CDR3 length: 15 residues. As DNA, the CDR3 is TGTGCCAGCAGTGAAGTTCAGGGTAGCACAGATACGCAGTATTTT. Translation: CASSEVQGSTDTQYF.

The chain links TRBV20-1 to TRBJ2-3; 14 bases map to TRBD2. V was clipped by 2 bases and J by 5 bases; unmatched bases: 6. The germline V gene encodes CDR1 DFQATT and CDR2 SNEGSKA (reference sequence). The CDR3 is made up of 16 amino acids. The CDR3 here is CSARPTSGRGRDTQYF. The CDR3 nucleotides are TGCAGTGCTAGACCGACTAGCGGGAGGGGGAGAGATACGCAGTATTTT.

V and J are TRBV10-3 and TRBJ1-2, with D perhaps matching TRBD1 (6 bases). V dropped 4 bases and J dropped 2 bases, with 14 bases sitting between them. The CDR3 is made up of 15 amino acids. From germline, CDR1 is ENHRY and CDR2 SYGVKD. CDR3 nucleotide sequence: TGTGCCATCAGTGGCGTCCCAGGGGTGAACTATGGCTACACCTTC. It encodes CAISGVPGVNYGYTF.

This clonotype was counted only a few times. The chain combines TRBV6-6 with TRBJ2-2; TRBD2 agrees at 8 bases. The ends lost 2 bases at V and 5 bases at J; junction bases unmatched: 4. In germline, CDR1 is MNHNY, CDR2 SVGAGI (reference sequence). This CDR3 contains 15 residues. The CDR3 protein is CASSYTSGRTGELFF. The CDR3, as DNA: TGTGCCAGCAGTTACACTAGCGGTCGTACCGGGGAGCTGTTTTTT.

This clonotype has at least ten counts. The CDR3 coding sequence is TGTGCCAGCGGGGTAGCCCCGGGAGTTGCCTACGAGCAGTACTTC. Amino acid sequence: CASGVAPGVAYEQYF. The rearrangement uses TRBV12-3 or TRBV12-4 and TRBJ2-7; a possible D gene is TRBD2 (6 bases). The length of the CDR3 is 15 residues. Trimming left V 8 bases short and J 2 bases short, with 19 bases between.

The V and J genes are TRBV29-1 and TRBJ1-1; D not certain. Trimming cost V 5 bases and J 4 bases, with 8 bases left between them. Germline V gene sequence: CDR1 SQVTM, CDR2 ANQGSEA. This CDR3 has 11 amino acids. As DNA, the CDR3 is TGCAGCGTTTCCAGAGGCACTGAAGCTTTCTTT. Its translation: CSVSRGTEAFF.

This clonotype was seen once. The chain combines TRBV25-1 with TRBJ2-3, with a possible D match to TRBD1 (6 bases). The CDR3 runs to 15 residues. Germline V CDR1 and CDR2: MGHDK, SYGVNS. V lost 6 bases and J 1 base, leaving 14 bases between the germline ends. The CDR3 DNA is TGTGCCAGCAGAGACTCAGGGGTGGGCACAGATACGCAGTATTTT. It encodes CASRDSGVGTDTQYF.

The chain couples TRBV7-3 to TRBJ2-1, with D unresolved. The germline V gene encodes CDR1 SGHTA and CDR2 FQGTGA. V dropped 11 bases and J dropped 12 bases, with 14 bases sitting between them. The CDR3 totals 10 residues. For the CDR3, the DNA is TGTGCCTGGTCGGAGCTCTTGCAGTTCTTC. This translates into CAWSELLQFF.

The rearrangement links TRBV19 to TRBJ1-1, with D hard to call. The CDR3 consists of 14 residues. Germline-derived CDR1 and CDR2 are LNHDA and SQIVND (reference sequence). V was pared by 6 bases and J by 10 bases, with 21 bases between. The CDR3 is CASRETWTTVRAFF. The CDR3 nucleotides are TGTGCCAGTAGGGAAACTTGGACTACTGTTAGAGCTTTCTTT.